Listed below are T cell receptor beta chains from one sample, sequenced in a study of control samples from healthy donors and cancer patients. Repertoires were generated with immunoSEQ multiplex PCR, while TCRdb's copy carries only in-frame clones and drops some. Here the sample spans 80,000 to 100,000 clones, roughly 90% being singletons. The specimen was blood. The receptors derive from a human donor in good health. The donor label of this sample is uncertain. Both conserved end residues are trimmed from each CDR3. For some rows the clone size is stated as once, few or many, or as a class when expanded; others skip it.

NA TRBV13 ASSLATATNEKLF
NA TRBV9 ASSASSVAGGAYTQY
NA TRBV18 ASSSDQGEMGF
once TRBV3-1/TRBV3-2 ASSQVGSSYNSPLH
NA TRBV27 ASRGDRQRRNEQF
NA TRBV6-6 ASRTTSGDTDTQY
NA TRBV10-3 AMGTGPGDTQY
NA TRBV5-4 ASSLLGMREKLF
NA TRBV19 ASSIASGNTEAF
NA TRBV7-6 ASSSTGTGNEKLF
NA TRBV29-1 SVDGSTDTQY
NA TRBV25-1 ASSGSGHGNTEAF
NA TRBV10-2 ASSLRGRTEAF
NA TRBV29-1 SAALTGGNEQF
NA TRBV7-9 ASSPRVVYNEQF
NA TRBV9 ASSPLWQTSYEQY
NA TRBV11-3 ASSSGQGSSGANVLT
NA TRBV18 ASSPPGSTNEKLF
NA TRBV5-5 ASSLLTGLPTGELF
NA TRBV6-2/TRBV6-3 ASSYPQVQPQH
NA TRBV24-1 ATSDFRPGYSNQPQH
NA TRBV3-1/TRBV3-2 ASSRNPFYTNGDTEAF
NA TRBV6-6 ASSRYGTGLLSYNSPLH
NA TRBV5-6 ASSLAGVNTGELF
NA TRBV11-2 ASSLPGGTGELF
NA TRBV30 AWSVPLAARYNEQF
NA TRBV28 ASPEGTATNEKLF
NA TRBV25-1 ASSGSTGGEDTEAF
NA TRBV3-1/TRBV3-2 ASSHRQVNEKLF
once TRBV5-6 ASSFGANQPQH
NA TRBV12-3/TRBV12-4 ASSLAGAVH
NA TRBV27 ASSFRGVAKNIQY
NA TRBV18 ASSPTHRAQETQY
once TRBV5-1 ASSLEWASEARGYT
NA TRBV6-2/TRBV6-3 ASSSPGLAGIDTQY
NA TRBV6-6 ASNEFTEAF
NA TRBV7-9 ASSLLDRVATNEKLF
NA TRBV25-1 ASTTTGVEFSPLH
NA TRBV7-8 ASSLDTSGFRY
once TRBV2 ASSVLSGEGGYT
NA TRBV27 ASSLRSLGNYGYT
NA TRBV3-1/TRBV3-2 ASSQGAGSNTEAF
few TRBV19 ASSRSGGLPSYEQY
NA TRBV6-7 ASSYSNPLQAF
NA TRBV5-1 ASSLGPQGYGYT
NA TRBV12-3/TRBV12-4 ATLDRMTEAF
NA TRBV28 ASRPRAEDEKLF
NA TRBV5-4 ASSLGGIPSSGNTIY
NA TRBV6-6 ASSSTTGTEAF
NA TRBV5-1 ANRNQDIVGREKLF
NA TRBV7-9 ASSQRWGTDTQY
NA TRBV5-1 ASRSGAMNTEAF
once TRBV19 ASKTRVHNQPQH
NA TRBV5-1 ASSLDGLYNEQF
few TRBV30 AWTQSEGQGYT
NA TRBV9 ASSAGRAGELYEQY
NA TRBV27 ASSTAGDSNQPQH
NA TRBV20-1 SASTDTGNTIY
once TRBV6-5 ASGILQGHEAF
NA TRBV27 ASSPFRLAGEKETQY